This entry concerns a single T cell receptor (beta chain). Its specificity is not known. This sample is part of a study of post-analysis software for immune sequencing data. In the study overall: Recorded disease courses covered relapsing-remitting, secondary progressive and progressive-relapsing multiple sclerosis. Some patients had no subtype annotation.

Study-wide points: When compared against controls, multiple sclerosis patients showed significantly lower normalized Chao1 diversity. There were five TRBV segments more frequent in patients than controls, and TRBV5-6, TRBV5-1 and TRBV20-1 were among them.

Libraries were made from TCR beta cDNA, and they carried unique molecular identifiers. TCRdb itself ran the PCR reads through MiXCR, one entry per CDR3 protein. The sample lists around 710,000 distinct CDR3 sequences; about half were seen once. The CDR3 is 16 amino acids. Trimming took 1 base from V and 7 from J, leaving 16 bases between them. The germline CDR1 and CDR2 sequences are SGHTA and FQGNSA. Sequenced input: blood. The clonotype comes from a girl aged 5-17 years with multiple sclerosis. This chain connects TRBV7-2 to TRBJ1-4; maybe TRBD1 (5 bases). The DNA of the CDR3 is TGTGCCAGCAGCTTAGGTGGGGCAGGGTTAGGTGAAAAACTGTTTTTT. Protein: CASSLGGAGLGEKLFF.